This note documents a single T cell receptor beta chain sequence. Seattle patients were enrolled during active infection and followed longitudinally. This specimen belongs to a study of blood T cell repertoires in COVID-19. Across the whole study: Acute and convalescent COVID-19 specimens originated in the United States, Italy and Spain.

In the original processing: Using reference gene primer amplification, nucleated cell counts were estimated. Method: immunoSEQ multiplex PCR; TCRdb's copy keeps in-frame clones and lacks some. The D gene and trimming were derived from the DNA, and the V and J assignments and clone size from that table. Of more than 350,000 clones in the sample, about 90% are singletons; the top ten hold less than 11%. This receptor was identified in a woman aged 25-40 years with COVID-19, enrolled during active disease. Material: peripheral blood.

The DNA for the CDR3 is TGTGCCAGCAATACAAGATGGGACAGGAGCTACGAGCAGTACTTC. It encodes CASNTRWDRSYEQYF. This chain joins TRBV28 and TRBJ2-7, with 8 nucleotides matching TRBD1. CDR1 and CDR2 (germline): MDHEN, SYDVKM. Trimming took 7 bases from V and 3 from J; bases not matched to a gene: 11. The CDR3 sequence is 15 residues long.